Listed below are T cell receptor beta chains from one sample, sequenced in a study of blood T cell repertoires in COVID-19. Measured with immunoSEQ multiplex PCR; TCRdb has only the in-frame clones, and not every one. Among about 170,000 clones listed, 74% were seen once. Sequences were obtained from peripheral blood. These receptors all come from a woman older than 75 with acute or convalescent COVID-19. Each CDR3 is given with its conserved first and last residue. Fields, in order: clone size, D gene, J gene, V gene, CDR3 DNA, CDR3 protein. The D gene is left open where the match is weak. Rows give clone size only sometimes, using once, few, many, or a class for an expanded clone.

size: .; D: .; J: TRBJ1-1; V: TRBV3-1/TRBV3-2; DNA: TGTGCCAGCAGCCAACAGGGTAGTTTCGAGACTGAAGCTTTCTTT; CDR3: CASSQQGSFETEAFF
size: .; D: .; J: TRBJ1-5; V: TRBV27; DNA: TGTGCCAGCAGTTTTACCGGGGGGGGTCAGCCCCAGCATTTT; CDR3: CASSFTGGGQPQHF
size: .; D: .; J: TRBJ2-7; V: TRBV2; DNA: TGTGCCAGCAGGGTTTTTTATACGGGAGCAAGGTACGAGCAGTACTTC; CDR3: CASRVFYTGARYEQYF
size: once; D: TRBD1; J: TRBJ1-6; V: TRBV11-1; DNA: TGTGCCAGCAGCTTCGACAGGGGGCTAGAATCACCCCTCCACTTT; CDR3: CASSFDRGLESPLHF
size: few; D: TRBD1; J: TRBJ1-1; V: TRBV30; DNA: TGTGCCTGGAGCCCACAGGGGGCGCGAACTGAAGCTTTCTTT; CDR3: CAWSPQGARTEAFF
size: .; D: .; J: TRBJ2-1; V: TRBV7-3; DNA: TGTGCCAGCAGCCGATTGGGACTTAACAATGAGCAGTTCTTC; CDR3: CASSRLGLNNEQFF
size: .; D: TRBD2; J: TRBJ2-3; V: TRBV12-5; DNA: TGTGCTAGTGGCATCCTAGCGGGAGGGCCCGGTACGCAGTATTTT; CDR3: CASGILAGGPGTQYF
size: .; D: .; J: TRBJ2-4; V: TRBV20-1; DNA: TGCAGTGCTTCAGTTCAAAACATTCAGTACTTC; CDR3: CSASVQNIQYF
size: few; D: .; J: TRBJ2-3; V: TRBV19; DNA: TGTGCCAGTAGTATCGCGCGGGATACGCAGTATTTT; CDR3: CASSIARDTQYF
size: few; D: TRBD1; J: TRBJ2-7; V: TRBV5-4; DNA: TGTGCCAGCAGCAAAATCCGGCAGACAGGGTCCTACGAGCAGTACTTC; CDR3: CASSKIRQTGSYEQYF
size: .; D: TRBD1; J: TRBJ1-4; V: TRBV27; DNA: TGTGCCAGCAGTTTACGACCACCGGGACAGGGGGCTGAAAAACTGTTTTTT; CDR3: CASSLRPPGQGAEKLFF
size: .; D: .; J: TRBJ1-1; V: TRBV4-2; DNA: TGTGCCAGCAGCCAAGATTCGGGAGCCGAAGCTTTCTTT; CDR3: CASSQDSGAEAFF
size: .; D: .; J: TRBJ1-2; V: TRBV5-6; DNA: TGTGCCAGCAGCCTTGGGACATCCTATGGCTACACCTTC; CDR3: CASSLGTSYGYTF
size: .; D: .; J: TRBJ2-2; V: TRBV28; DNA: TGTGCCAGCAGTTCTTCTCTGCGAGGGGAGCTGTTTTTT; CDR3: CASSSSLRGELFF
size: .; D: .; J: TRBJ1-5; V: TRBV6-6; DNA: TGTGCCAGCATCGAAACCGACAGTAGCAATCAGCCCCAGCATTTT; CDR3: CASIETDSSNQPQHF